Included here is one T cell receptor beta chain sequence, with context. Its antigen remains unidentified. No much larger clone exists at a distance of one base, and base qualities are not known. These data are taken from a study of T cells in Graves' hyperthyroidism and ophthalmopathy (dated by TCRdb to the late 2010s). Turning to the overall study: Peripheral blood samples were taken at the time of initial diagnosis, prior to any treatment. To identify distinguishing TCR V-J signatures, a discovery cohort of roughly 100 patients was used, comprising 43 with Graves' ophthalmopathy and approximately 57 with stable Graves' hyperthyroidism. Following sampling, methimazole starting at 30 mg daily was given to hyperthyroidism patients, and high-dose intravenous methylprednisolone was given to ophthalmopathy patients. In addition, the study compared T-cell repertoires in thyroid tissue and in blood from about 6 Graves' hyperthyroidism patients. Prospective prediction of ophthalmopathy was tested in an independent validation cohort of approximately 19 hyperthyroidism patients and roughly 16 patients who later progressed to ophthalmopathy. The paper describes TCR Vbeta CDR3 sequencing of 140 or so peripheral blood samples, made up of 43 ophthalmopathy patients, 70 to 75 hyperthyroidism patients and some 17 progressor patients. The 100 or so discovery patients were divided at random into training and test sets in a 7:3 ratio.

The TCR beta CDR3 regions were amplified from RNA transcripts. For the first round of RT-PCR on the TCR CDR3, the HTBI primer set was used together with the Qiagen OneStep RT-PCR kit. Libraries were constructed in a second round of multiplex PCR, after which size selection and purification were performed. The libraries were sequenced on an Illumina HiSeq2000 using paired-end 100 bp reads. Regarding the original processing steps: SOAPnuke was used to process the raw data, throwing out any read that contained adapters or uncalled bases, had a mean Phred below 15, or lacked an exact constant-primer or identifier match. High-quality paired reads were merged using COPE v1.2.5, and each unique nucleotide sequence was defined as a clonotype. Clonotypes were aligned to IMGT TRBV, TRBD and TRBJ reference segments using MiTCR v1.1. The analysis was restricted to V-J combinations with a frequency above 0.0001, which together covered about 99% of the repertoires. A TCS score was defined as the ratio of F50 (clonal expansion) to E x V (chaos), with BLOSUM62-based TCRdist applied between CDR3 peptides within each V-J. Welch's t-statistics and random forest reduced fewer than 600 V-J features to 10 to 15, which were used in a naive Bayes classifier (R e1071). TCRdb's own reprocessing of the public reads used fastp at Q25 and MiXCR and kept productive beta chains. Each record represents a unique CDR3 protein, reported with the most common genes and DNA among its rows. TCRdb's processing, not the authors' own work, is the source of the V and J calls. The sample contains 350,000 to 400,000 distinct CDR3 sequences, 15% to 20% of them found a single time. The ten largest make up about 4% of the sample.

Measured from the cysteine to the phenylalanine, the CDR3 is 14 residues long. The DNA shown is the 42-base CDR3, in frame from base 1. Per the germline V gene (reference sequence), WNHNN is the CDR1 and SYGVQD is the CDR2. Compared with germline, V lacks 6 bases and J lacks 5 bases; bases without a gene match: 2. General conclusions and limits of the study: No statistical method was used to set the sample size in advance, and investigators knew the group allocation. In validation, the model predicted progression to ophthalmopathy a median of approximately 6.3 months before onset, with over 55% sensitivity and 72.22% specificity. Ophthalmopathy was separated from stable hyperthyroidism by a 13 V-J signature model, with approximately 90% sensitivity and about 84% specificity obtained in cross-validation and 80%/75% obtained in testing. Most expanded thyroid clonotypes (frequency above 0.001) were also detected in blood, suggesting blood repertoires may reflect thyroid immune responses.

Stable Graves' hyperthyroidism was defined as no progression to ophthalmopathy during 18 months of follow-up. The hyperthyroidism patients were between 18 and 65 years old and newly diagnosed, with a disease duration of less than 2 months. Any patient with an uncontrolled infection, another autoimmune disease, pregnancy or lactation was excluded. Diagnoses were established on the basis of clinical symptoms, serum thyroxine and TRAb, thyroid ultrasound, and orbital computed tomography. PBMCs were separated from 7.5 to 10 ml of fresh peripheral blood using Ficoll-Paque density gradient centrifugation. Total RNA was extracted using Trizol reagent, and RNA quality was assessed on an Agilent 2100 Bioanalyzer.

This TCR derives from a woman aged 18 to 35 with Graves' hyperthyroidism. Rearrangement joined TRBV10-1 to TRBJ2-2, and TRBD2 aligns with 11 junction nucleotides. Specimen: blood. CDR3 region: CASSWTSGTGELFF. In nucleotides, the sequence is TGCGCCAGCAGCTGGACTAGCGGGACCGGGGAGCTGTTTTTT.